This TCR beta chain was captured by sequencing in a study of molecular identifiers for immune sequencing clone quantification. This CDR3 has 16 amino acids. Trimming took off 5 bases at V and 3 bases at J, with 17 bases between the two ends. Germline V gene data show CDR1 as SGHTA and CDR2 as FQGNSA. In its sample, this clonotype was seen a few times. Previously published methods and listed TCR primers were used for the bulk TCR libraries. TCRdb processed the PCR reads anew with MiXCR; each CDR3 protein has one entry. There are just over 95,000 distinct CDR3 sequences in the sample; 20% to 25% occur only once, and 0.94% lies in the top ten.

The sequence was collected from a human donor in good health. Some libraries in this study had Jurkat cell RNA spiked in. This chain connects TRBV7-2 to TRBJ2-1; weak D call: TRBD2 (6 bases). Sequencing used naive CD8+ T cells from blood, with Jurkat cell RNA spiked in. Subset defined: FACS-sorted CD8+CD4-CCR7+CD45RA+ naive T cells. In DNA, the CDR3 is TGTGCCAGCAGCCGAATTGGGGGACTGGTCTACAATGAGCAGTTCTTC. Protein: CASSRIGGLVYNEQFF.